This T cell receptor beta chain was observed in a study of CD8 T cells in Susac syndrome. Reverse transcription of roughly 0.45 to 1 ug RNA was performed with random hexamers. TCRdb called the immunoSEQ multiplex PCR reads again in MiXCR, with one record for every CDR3 protein. The repertoire consists of about 130,000 distinct CDR3 sequences, with about 95% occurring once and the leading ten covering 0.21%. Between the trimmed V and J ends, which lost 6 bases and 5 bases, there was a span of 11 bases. The CDR3 is made up of 11 amino acids. Germline assignment: CDR1 DFQATT and CDR2 SNEGSKA (reference sequence).

J is TRBJ2-7 and V is TRBV20-1; possible D gene TRBD1, 6 bases. This receptor was identified in a human donor with Susac syndrome. The sequenced sample was CD8+ T cells from PBMCs. The CDR3 loop reads CSADWTDEQYF. The CDR3 bases are TGCAGTGCGGACTGGACAGACGAGCAGTACTTC.